This TCR beta chain was sequenced during a study of T-cell memory formation after mild COVID-19. Study in general: There were largely donor-specific TCR clusters.

Findings and caveats of the study: The study found balanced CD4/CD8 in clones contracting day 15 to 85 and a CD4+ lean in later expanders. CD8+ contracting clones occupied EMRA, while CD4+ ones occupied mainly CM and EM. Among clones peaking at day 37 in the second wave, SARS-CoV-2 specificity remained unconfirmed.

Via MiXCR, TCRdb re-called the 5' RACE reads, giving one row per CDR3 protein. The profile shows 150,000 to 200,000 distinct CDR3 sequences, around 10% of them singletons. This clonotype was seen a few times. Its antigen remains unidentified. The CDR3 is 14 residues long. V shed 4 bases and J shed 7 bases, with 12 bases lying between them. Germline loops: CDR1 SGHKS, CDR2 YYEKEE (reference sequence). The receptor's source is a man between 18 and 29 years old who had mild COVID-19 (a few samples of this study predate the infection). Cell type and time point are not known. The V gene is TRBV5-5, the J gene TRBJ1-6; D not resolved. The specimen was PBMCs or a T cell subset sorted from them (not recorded which). CDR3 loop: CASSQAGRNSPLHF. CDR3 nucleotides: TGTGCCAGCAGCCAGGCCGGGAGAAATTCACCCCTCCACTTT.